These T cell receptor beta chains were read from a single sample in a study of blood T cell repertoires in COVID-19. Generated by immunoSEQ multiplex PCR, the TCRdb table keeps only in-frame clones and is missing some. Of roughly 60,000 clones in the sample, roughly 86% were seen once. Sequenced material: peripheral blood. The receptors come from a man between 65 and 85 years old with acute or convalescent COVID-19. The CDR3 runs from the conserved cysteine through the conserved F or W. The order of the fields is clone size, J gene, D gene, V gene, CDR3 protein, CDR3 DNA. A D gene is named only where the DNA matches it firmly. A row's size may be missing; if present it is once, few, many or a size class.

clone_size: -; j_call: TRBJ2-7; d_call: -; v_call: TRBV3-1/TRBV3-2; cdr3_aa: CASSLGLVGEQYF; cdr3_nt: TGTGCCAGCAGCCTGGGCCTTGTAGGAGAGCAGTACTTC
clone_size: -; j_call: TRBJ2-7; d_call: TRBD1; v_call: TRBV27; cdr3_aa: CASSPGQGYDEQYF; cdr3_nt: TGTGCCAGCAGTCCGGGACAGGGTTATGACGAGCAGTACTTC
clone_size: -; j_call: TRBJ2-3; d_call: TRBD1; v_call: TRBV2; cdr3_aa: CASSEQGSSTDTQYF; cdr3_nt: TGTGCCAGCAGCGAACAGGGGTCTAGCACAGATACGCAGTATTTT
clone_size: -; j_call: TRBJ1-3; d_call: -; v_call: TRBV10-3; cdr3_aa: CAVDRGNTIYF; cdr3_nt: TGTGCCGTCGACAGGGGAAACACCATATATTTT
clone_size: once; j_call: TRBJ2-5; d_call: TRBD2; v_call: TRBV5-1; cdr3_aa: CASSLGSGAQETQYF; cdr3_nt: TGCGCCAGCAGCTTGGGTAGCGGGGCACAAGAGACCCAGTACTTC
clone_size: -; j_call: TRBJ1-2; d_call: TRBD1; v_call: TRBV9; cdr3_aa: CASSAVGQSSGYTF; cdr3_nt: TGTGCCAGCAGCGCCGTGGGACAGTCCAGCGGCTACACCTTC
clone_size: -; j_call: TRBJ2-7; d_call: TRBD1; v_call: TRBV6-5; cdr3_aa: CASSFSGGYEQYF; cdr3_nt: TGTGCCAGCAGTTTCTCAGGGGGCTACGAGCAGTACTTC
clone_size: -; j_call: TRBJ1-1; d_call: TRBD1; v_call: TRBV25-1; cdr3_aa: CATGTGYTEAFF; cdr3_nt: TGTGCCACCGGGACAGGCTATACTGAAGCTTTCTTT
clone_size: -; j_call: TRBJ1-1; d_call: -; v_call: TRBV18; cdr3_aa: CASSRQGNTEAFF; cdr3_nt: TGTGCCAGCTCCCGCCAGGGGAACACTGAAGCTTTCTTT
clone_size: -; j_call: TRBJ2-1; d_call: TRBD2; v_call: TRBV19; cdr3_aa: CASSSPRTSGSKNEQFF; cdr3_nt: TGTGCCAGTAGTAGCCCCAGGACTAGCGGGAGTAAGAATGAGCAGTTCTTC
clone_size: -; j_call: TRBJ2-7; d_call: -; v_call: TRBV15; cdr3_aa: CATSRVAGTGEQYF; cdr3_nt: TGTGCCACCAGCAGAGTGGCGGGAACCGGTGAGCAGTACTTC
clone_size: -; j_call: TRBJ1-1; d_call: TRBD1; v_call: TRBV11-2; cdr3_aa: CASSLAPGQAGVNTEAFF; cdr3_nt: TGTGCCAGCAGCTTAGCCCCGGGACAGGCAGGCGTGAACACTGAAGCTTTCTTT
clone_size: -; j_call: TRBJ1-4; d_call: -; v_call: TRBV7-3; cdr3_aa: CASSFRVGEKLFF; cdr3_nt: TGTGCCAGCAGCTTCAGGGTTGGAGAAAAACTGTTTTTT
clone_size: -; j_call: TRBJ1-5; d_call: -; v_call: TRBV27; cdr3_aa: CASRPGQINQPQHF; cdr3_nt: TGTGCCAGCAGGCCTGGACAGATCAATCAGCCCCAGCATTTT
clone_size: once; j_call: TRBJ2-7; d_call: -; v_call: TRBV24-1; cdr3_aa: CATSQGSSYEQYF; cdr3_nt: TGTGCCACCAGTCAGGGGAGCTCCTACGAGCAGTACTTC
clone_size: -; j_call: TRBJ1-4; d_call: -; v_call: TRBV5-1; cdr3_aa: CASSSRLGGEKLFF; cdr3_nt: TGCGCCAGCAGCTCTAGATTAGGAGGGGAAAAACTGTTTTTT
clone_size: few; j_call: TRBJ2-6; d_call: -; v_call: TRBV27; cdr3_aa: CASSLSAGGDRRGANVLTF; cdr3_nt: TGTGCCAGCAGTTTATCGGCAGGAGGTGATCGAAGGGGGGCCAACGTCCTGACTTTC
clone_size: -; j_call: TRBJ2-1; d_call: TRBD1; v_call: TRBV24-1; cdr3_aa: CATSNRGLSEQFF; cdr3_nt: TGTGCCACCAGTAACAGGGGCCTAAGTGAGCAGTTCTTC
clone_size: -; j_call: TRBJ2-1; d_call: TRBD2; v_call: TRBV30; cdr3_aa: CAWSVIGTNNEQFF; cdr3_nt: TGTGCCTGGAGTGTAATAGGGACTAACAATGAGCAGTTCTTC
clone_size: -; j_call: TRBJ1-4; d_call: -; v_call: TRBV10-3; cdr3_aa: CAISDRNEKLFF; cdr3_nt: TGTGCCATCAGTGACCGGAATGAAAAACTGTTTTTT
clone_size: -; j_call: TRBJ1-2; d_call: TRBD1; v_call: TRBV2; cdr3_aa: CASSEGRGLQGYTF; cdr3_nt: TGTGCCAGCAGTGAGGGCAGGGGGCTTCAAGGCTACACCTTC
clone_size: -; j_call: TRBJ1-1; d_call: -; v_call: TRBV5-6; cdr3_aa: CASSWMAGEAFF; cdr3_nt: TGTGCCAGCAGCTGGATGGCAGGTGAAGCTTTCTTT
clone_size: -; j_call: TRBJ1-1; d_call: -; v_call: TRBV5-4; cdr3_aa: CASSLASQGYTEAFF; cdr3_nt: TGTGCCAGCAGCTTGGCCTCTCAGGGATACACTGAAGCTTTCTTT
clone_size: -; j_call: TRBJ1-5; d_call: -; v_call: TRBV27; cdr3_aa: CASRTGTLGGNQPQHF; cdr3_nt: TGTGCCAGCAGAACCGGGACATTAGGAGGCAATCAGCCCCAGCATTTT
clone_size: -; j_call: TRBJ1-4; d_call: -; v_call: TRBV25-1; cdr3_aa: CASSESQTGVAEKLFF; cdr3_nt: TGTGCCAGCAGTGAGTCCCAGACAGGAGTAGCCGAAAAACTGTTTTTT
clone_size: -; j_call: TRBJ2-7; d_call: TRBD1; v_call: TRBV27; cdr3_aa: CASSFFGTGSHEQYF; cdr3_nt: TGTGCCAGCAGTTTTTTCGGGACAGGGTCACACGAGCAGTACTTC
clone_size: -; j_call: TRBJ2-2; d_call: -; v_call: TRBV15; cdr3_aa: CATRLGNTGELFF; cdr3_nt: TGTGCCACCAGGCTGGGCAACACCGGGGAGCTGTTTTTT
clone_size: once; j_call: TRBJ2-7; d_call: -; v_call: TRBV7-2; cdr3_aa: CASSPLRDSKYEQYF; cdr3_nt: TGTGCCAGCAGCCCCCTCCGGGACTCCAAGTACGAGCAGTACTTC
clone_size: -; j_call: TRBJ2-7; d_call: -; v_call: TRBV28; cdr3_aa: CASSFFGGALSYEQYF; cdr3_nt: TGTGCCAGCAGTTTCTTCGGCGGGGCTCTCTCCTACGAGCAGTACTTC
clone_size: -; j_call: TRBJ1-2; d_call: TRBD1; v_call: TRBV25-1; cdr3_aa: CASSELTSGGFNYGYTF; cdr3_nt: TGTGCCAGCAGTGAACTGACCTCAGGGGGCTTCAACTATGGCTACACCTTC
clone_size: -; j_call: TRBJ1-5; d_call: -; v_call: TRBV30; cdr3_aa: CAWSVAGNQPQHF; cdr3_nt: TGTGCCTGGAGTGTAGCCGGGAATCAGCCCCAGCATTTT
clone_size: -; j_call: TRBJ2-1; d_call: -; v_call: TRBV7-3; cdr3_aa: CASSSLVADEQFF; cdr3_nt: TGTGCCAGCAGCTCTCTGGTAGCCGATGAGCAGTTCTTC
clone_size: -; j_call: TRBJ1-2; d_call: -; v_call: TRBV10-3; cdr3_aa: CAIPSTPANYGYTF; cdr3_nt: TGTGCCATCCCCTCCACGCCAGCTAACTATGGCTACACCTTC
clone_size: -; j_call: TRBJ2-7; d_call: TRBD2; v_call: TRBV9; cdr3_aa: CASSERDLQEQYF; cdr3_nt: TGTGCCAGCAGCGAGCGGGACCTCCAGGAGCAGTACTTC
clone_size: few; j_call: TRBJ1-3; d_call: TRBD1; v_call: TRBV9; cdr3_aa: CASSPRGQGDSSGNTIYF; cdr3_nt: TGTGCCAGCAGCCCACGAGGACAGGGGGATTCCTCTGGAAACACCATATATTTT
clone_size: -; j_call: TRBJ2-5; d_call: -; v_call: TRBV27; cdr3_aa: CASSLRGQETQYF; cdr3_nt: TGTGCCAGCAGTTTAAGGGGACAAGAGACCCAGTACTTC
clone_size: -; j_call: TRBJ2-1; d_call: -; v_call: TRBV19; cdr3_aa: CASSFRGLRDGEQFF; cdr3_nt: TGTGCCAGTAGTTTCAGGGGTTTAAGGGATGGTGAGCAGTTCTTC
clone_size: -; j_call: TRBJ2-7; d_call: -; v_call: TRBV7-2; cdr3_aa: CASSSPGHYSYEQYF; cdr3_nt: TGTGCCAGCAGTTCTCCGGGACACTACTCCTACGAGCAGTACTTC
clone_size: -; j_call: TRBJ2-5; d_call: -; v_call: TRBV18; cdr3_aa: CASGRGQETQYF; cdr3_nt: TGTGCCTCAGGCCGGGGCCAAGAGACCCAGTACTTC
clone_size: -; j_call: TRBJ1-1; d_call: TRBD1; v_call: TRBV4-1; cdr3_aa: CASSSPTGKRGMAFF; cdr3_nt: TGCGCCAGCAGCTCCCCGACAGGGAAAAGGGGTATGGCTTTCTTT